These 7 T cell receptor beta chains were sequenced from one sample in a study of graft-versus-host responses after intestinal transplantation. These receptors lack a known antigen. The assay was immunoSEQ multiplex PCR, and TCRdb's table has in-frame clones only and misses some. This table has tens of thousands of clones, 85% to 95% appearing once. The material sequenced was unstimulated CD8+ T cells sorted from spleen or lymph node cells, taken before intestinal transplant. Source of these receptors: a human donor who received an intestinal transplant.

The chain has TRBV4-1 and TRBJ2-7, with 7 bases aligning to TRBD1. The CDR3 consists of 15 residues. With V trimmed by 3 bases and J by 3 bases, 8 bases remained unmatched. CDR1 and CDR2 (germline): MGHRA, YSYEKL. CDR3 DNA sequence: TGCGCCAGCAGCCAGGCAACAGGGGATTACTACGAGCAGTACTTC. Amino acids: CASSQATGDYYEQYF.

This chain joins TRBV15 and TRBJ2-3; 9 bases align to TRBD2. The CDR3 is 16 amino acids. Germline V lookup: CDR1 LNHNV, CDR2 YYDKDF (reference sequence). Trimming removed 4 bases from V and 3 bases from J; junction bases left unmatched: 8. This CDR3 reads CATSNGAGGQTDTQYF. CDR3 coding DNA: TGTGCCACCAGCAACGGGGCGGGGGGGCAAACAGATACGCAGTATTTT.

The chain recombines TRBV6-5 with TRBJ1-2, with a tentative D call TRBD1 (6 bases). The CDR3 length is 13 residues. CDR1 is MNHEY and CDR2 is SVGAGI in the germline V gene. V was pared by 5 bases and J by 5 bases, with 12 bases between. CDR3 coding DNA: TGTGCCAGCAGTCCGAATACAGGGTATGGCTACACCTTC. It is translated as CASSPNTGYGYTF.

In regard to this clone: The sample carries other DNA sequences with the same CDR3. This chain joins TRBV19 and TRBJ2-7, with a possible D match to TRBD1 (6 bases). Trimming took off 5 bases at V and 5 bases at J, with 13 bases between the two ends. The CDR3 totals 13 residues. Germline V lookup: CDR1 LNHDA, CDR2 SQIVND (reference sequence). CDR3 bases: TGTGCCAGTAGTCTTACAGGGATCAACGAGCAGTACTTC. Translated: CASSLTGINEQYF.

The chain employs TRBV27 and TRBJ2-1, with TRBD2 matching over 13 bases. Trimming at V came to 0 bases and at J to 1 base, leaving 6 bases not matched to a gene. Germline assignment: CDR1 MNHEY and CDR2 SMNVEV (reference sequence). This CDR3 is built from 19 residues. The CDR3 coding sequence is TGTGCCAGCAGTTTATCTGCGGGGGGACTAGCGGGGTCCTACAATGAGCAGTTCTTC. Translation gives CASSLSAGGLAGSYNEQFF.

This rearrangement joins TRBV11-2 to TRBJ2-1, with TRBD2 identical over 9 bases. Germline V gene sequence: CDR1 SGHAT, CDR2 FQNNGV. The length of the CDR3 is 15 residues. V lost 5 bases and J lost 4; bases outside the gene matches: 6. The CDR3 DNA reads TGTGCCAGCAGCCTCGGACTAGCGATGTACAATGAGCAGTTCTTC. Residues: CASSLGLAMYNEQFF.

The V gene is TRBV19, the J gene TRBJ1-2; 7 nucleotides agree with TRBD1. Germline loops: CDR1 LNHDA, CDR2 SQIVND (reference sequence). The CDR3 extends over 15 amino acids. The ends lost 5 bases at V and 5 bases at J; junction bases unmatched: 11. The CDR3 DNA is TGTGCCAGTAGTTCCCAGGGACAGCTGAGGTATGGCTACACCTTC. Translated: CASSSQGQLRYGYTF.